These T cell receptor beta chains were read from a single sample in a study of blood T cells in healthy people across ages. TCRdb reprocessed the 5' RACE reads via MiXCR and lists one record per CDR3 protein. The profile shows over 600,000 distinct CDR3 sequences, 46% of them singletons. The material sequenced was blood. The receptors were gathered from a man older than 75 in good health. Both conserved end residues are part of each CDR3. D genes are given only for firm matches. Not every row has a clone size; where given, it reads once, few, many or a size class.

J gene: TRBJ2-1
V gene: TRBV5-1
clone size: NA
D gene: TRBD1
CDR3 protein: CASSPRQGTSSYNEQFF
CDR3 DNA: TGCGCCAGCAGCCCTAGACAGGGTACCAGCTCCTACAATGAGCAGTTCTTC

J gene: TRBJ1-1
V gene: TRBV6-2/TRBV6-3
clone size: NA
D gene: NA
CDR3 protein: CASSTSLNTEAFF
CDR3 DNA: TGTGCCAGCAGCACCTCACTAAACACTGAAGCTTTCTTT

J gene: TRBJ2-5
V gene: TRBV27
clone size: NA
D gene: TRBD1
CDR3 protein: CASGRQGAVKTQYF
CDR3 DNA: TGTGCCAGCGGCAGACAGGGGGCGGTAAAGACCCAGTACTTC

J gene: TRBJ2-7
V gene: TRBV20-1
clone size: NA
D gene: NA
CDR3 protein: CSARDSQKRMGEQYF
CDR3 DNA: TGCAGTGCTAGAGATAGCCAGAAACGGATGGGCGAGCAGTACTTC

J gene: TRBJ1-1
V gene: TRBV21-1
clone size: NA
D gene: NA
CDR3 protein: CASSTRDRESFF
CDR3 DNA: TGTGCCAGCAGCACCCGGGACAGGGAGTCTTTCTTT

J gene: TRBJ1-2
V gene: TRBV30
clone size: few
D gene: TRBD1
CDR3 protein: CAFKTGSGYTF
CDR3 DNA: TGTGCCTTTAAGACAGGGTCTGGCTACACCTTC

J gene: TRBJ2-1
V gene: TRBV7-2
clone size: NA
D gene: NA
CDR3 protein: CASSLDQFRNEQFF
CDR3 DNA: TGTGCCAGCAGCCTGGACCAGTTTCGAAATGAGCAGTTCTTC

J gene: TRBJ2-7
V gene: TRBV29-1
clone size: NA
D gene: TRBD2
CDR3 protein: CSVAKGGRYEQYF
CDR3 DNA: TGCAGCGTTGCGAAGGGAGGGAGGTACGAGCAGTACTTC

J gene: TRBJ1-2
V gene: TRBV27
clone size: few
D gene: NA
CDR3 protein: CASATANYGYTF
CDR3 DNA: TGTGCCAGCGCGACGGCAAACTATGGCTACACCTTC

J gene: TRBJ1-1
V gene: TRBV5-1
clone size: NA
D gene: NA
CDR3 protein: CASSLEGGSITEAFF
CDR3 DNA: TGCGCCAGCAGCTTGGAGGGGGGATCGATCACTGAAGCTTTCTTT

J gene: TRBJ1-4
V gene: TRBV15
clone size: NA
D gene: NA
CDR3 protein: CATSTIREGAGIWKLFF
CDR3 DNA: TGTGCCACCAGCACCATAAGGGAAGGGGCCGGTATTTGGAAACTGTTTTTT

J gene: TRBJ2-5
V gene: TRBV5-1
clone size: NA
D gene: NA
CDR3 protein: CASSQEPQQTQYF
CDR3 DNA: TGCGCCAGCAGTCAAGAGCCCCAACAGACCCAGTACTTC

J gene: TRBJ1-1
V gene: TRBV27
clone size: few
D gene: NA
CDR3 protein: CASSFSGPYTEAFF
CDR3 DNA: TGTGCCAGCAGTTTCAGTGGCCCTTACACTGAAGCTTTCTTT

J gene: TRBJ2-1
V gene: TRBV12-3/TRBV12-4
clone size: NA
D gene: NA
CDR3 protein: CASSPGGQGYNEQFF
CDR3 DNA: TGTGCCAGCAGCCCTGGGGGTCAGGGATACAATGAGCAGTTCTTC

J gene: TRBJ2-1
V gene: TRBV5-6
clone size: NA
D gene: NA
CDR3 protein: CASSFGAFEQFF
CDR3 DNA: TGTGCCAGCAGCTTTGGGGCTTTTGAGCAGTTCTTC

J gene: TRBJ2-1
V gene: TRBV7-2
clone size: few
D gene: TRBD2
CDR3 protein: CASLIAGGGYNEQFF
CDR3 DNA: TGTGCCAGCCTGATCGCGGGAGGGGGCTACAATGAGCAGTTCTTC

J gene: TRBJ1-4
V gene: TRBV12-3/TRBV12-4
clone size: few
D gene: NA
CDR3 protein: CASSLAGGLGEKLFF
CDR3 DNA: TGTGCCAGCAGTTTAGCGGGCGGGCTGGGTGAAAAACTGTTTTTT

J gene: TRBJ2-7
V gene: TRBV28
clone size: NA
D gene: TRBD1
CDR3 protein: CASSPRQGIYEQYF
CDR3 DNA: TGTGCCAGCAGTCCTCGACAGGGTATCTACGAGCAGTACTTC

J gene: TRBJ2-1
V gene: TRBV7-6
clone size: few
D gene: NA
CDR3 protein: CASSLGARRVDEQFF
CDR3 DNA: TGTGCCAGCAGCTTAGGGGCTCGCAGGGTCGATGAGCAGTTCTTC

J gene: TRBJ1-4
V gene: TRBV20-1
clone size: NA
D gene: NA
CDR3 protein: CSAGHLQANEKLFF
CDR3 DNA: TGCAGTGCAGGACACCTTCAAGCTAATGAAAAACTGTTTTTT

J gene: TRBJ2-5
V gene: TRBV20-1
clone size: NA
D gene: NA
CDR3 protein: CSARQVLQETQYF
CDR3 DNA: TGCAGTGCTAGACAGGTCCTACAAGAGACCCAGTACTTC

J gene: TRBJ2-7
V gene: TRBV20-1
clone size: NA
D gene: NA
CDR3 protein: CSASDPGASPYEQYF
CDR3 DNA: TGCAGTGCTAGTGATCCGGGAGCAAGCCCCTACGAGCAGTACTTC

J gene: TRBJ2-7
V gene: TRBV20-1
clone size: NA
D gene: NA
CDR3 protein: CSASLTGPPLPYEQYF
CDR3 DNA: TGCAGTGCTAGTTTGACAGGCCCGCCCCTCCCCTACGAGCAGTACTTC

J gene: TRBJ2-7
V gene: TRBV12-3/TRBV12-4
clone size: few
D gene: NA
CDR3 protein: CASSFFGTNEQYF
CDR3 DNA: TGTGCCAGCAGTTTTTTCGGCACCAACGAGCAGTACTTC

J gene: TRBJ2-7
V gene: TRBV20-1
clone size: once
D gene: NA
CDR3 protein: CSARGSFSYEQYF
CDR3 DNA: TGCAGTGCTAGAGGCAGTTTTTCCTACGAGCAGTACTTC